A selection of T cell receptor beta chains follows, all from one sample in a study of blood T cell repertoires in COVID-19. Sequencing used immunoSEQ multiplex PCR; TCRdb keeps in-frame clones, though not all of them. The repertoire holds about 180,000 clones, with roughly 85% as singletons. The material sequenced was peripheral blood. These receptors all come from a woman in her 70s with acute or convalescent COVID-19. Both conserved end residues are part of each CDR3. Each record gives: J gene, clone size, V gene, D gene, CDR3 protein, CDR3 DNA. The D gene is left open where the match is weak. The size field is filled for only some rows; it gives once, few, many or a size class.

J: TRBJ2-1; size: -; V: TRBV12-3/TRBV12-4; D: -; CDR3: CASSFFGDEQFF; DNA: TGTGCCAGCAGTTTTTTCGGGGATGAGCAGTTCTTC
J: TRBJ2-7; size: -; V: TRBV29-1; D: TRBD2; CDR3: CSVAVAGSYEQYF; DNA: TGCAGCGTTGCCGTAGCGGGATCCTACGAGCAGTACTTC
J: TRBJ2-3; size: once; V: TRBV13; D: TRBD2; CDR3: CASSSRTGTSGTDTQYF; DNA: TGTGCCAGCAGCTCCCGGACCGGGACTAGCGGGACAGATACGCAGTATTTT
J: TRBJ2-6; size: -; V: TRBV19; D: -; CDR3: CASRGAHSGANVLTF; DNA: TGTGCCAGTCGGGGGGCCCACTCTGGGGCCAACGTCCTGACTTTC
J: TRBJ2-3; size: few; V: TRBV5-6; D: TRBD2; CDR3: CASSLEGTSGGGADTQYF; DNA: TGTGCCAGCAGCTTGGAGGGGACTAGCGGGGGAGGGGCAGATACGCAGTATTTT
J: TRBJ1-6; size: -; V: TRBV6-1; D: TRBD1; CDR3: CASSVTGLGGVNSPLHF; DNA: TGTGCCAGCAGTGTGACAGGGTTGGGCGGTGTGAATTCACCCCTCCACTTT
J: TRBJ2-3; size: -; V: TRBV2; D: -; CDR3: CASGRGGTDTQYF; DNA: TGTGCCAGCGGGAGGGGGGGCACAGATACGCAGTATTTT
J: TRBJ2-7; size: few; V: TRBV5-8; D: TRBD1; CDR3: CASSRTWAQTGEEQYF; DNA: TGTGCCAGCAGCCGCACTTGGGCCCAGACAGGGGAAGAGCAGTACTTC
J: TRBJ2-1; size: -; V: TRBV9; D: TRBD1; CDR3: CASSANRGLSDEQFF; DNA: TGTGCCAGCAGCGCAAACAGGGGGCTCTCCGATGAGCAGTTCTTC
J: TRBJ1-4; size: -; V: TRBV6-5; D: -; CDR3: CASRNEGASGEKLFF; DNA: TGTGCCAGCAGAAATGAAGGGGCCTCGGGTGAAAAACTGTTTTTT
J: TRBJ1-5; size: once; V: TRBV6-1; D: TRBD1; CDR3: CASSETGGGQPQHF; DNA: TGTGCCAGCAGTGAAACAGGGGGCGGTCAGCCCCAGCATTTT
J: TRBJ2-5; size: -; V: TRBV5-1; D: TRBD2; CDR3: CASSLLGAGTRETQYF; DNA: TGCGCCAGCAGCTTACTTGGGGCAGGGACTAGGGAGACCCAGTACTTC
J: TRBJ1-5; size: many; V: TRBV18; D: -; CDR3: CASSPGGSSNQPQHF; DNA: TGTGCCAGCTCACCAGGGGGGTCTAGCAATCAGCCCCAGCATTTT
J: TRBJ2-1; size: -; V: TRBV4-1; D: TRBD2; CDR3: CASSPGGSGKTYNEQFF; DNA: TGCGCCAGCAGCCCTGGGGGTAGCGGGAAAACCTACAATGAGCAGTTCTTC
J: TRBJ2-1; size: -; V: TRBV24-1; D: -; CDR3: CATSDPGPGGVYNEQFF; DNA: TGTGCCACCAGTGACCCCGGACCGGGCGGGGTTTACAATGAGCAGTTCTTC